The source of this T cell receptor beta chain is a study of identical twins' blood T cells. In the study overall: Around 53 million reads covered roughly six alpha-chain and roughly six beta-chain libraries. The study's findings and limits: Abundant TCRbeta CDR3s overlapped more between twins than with unrelated donors.

This clonotype occurred many times. Antigen: not known. Trimming left V 4 bases short and J 2 bases short, with 9 bases between. Germline V CDR1 and CDR2: SQVTM, ANQGSEA. The CDR3 is 13 residues long. TCR cDNA libraries were made from RNA using a previously described, modified protocol. TCRdb re-called the 5' RACE reads with MiXCR, one entry per CDR3 protein. The sample lists hundreds of thousands of distinct CDR3 sequences; about 28% were seen once. This clonotype originated in a woman aged 18-55 years in good health. Sequences were obtained from PBMCs. This sequence joins TRBV29-1 and TRBJ1-5; a possible D gene is TRBD1 (5 bases). DNA for the CDR3: TGCAGCGTTGGTTGGGGACGCAATCAGCCCCAGCATTTT. Translated: CSVGWGRNQPQHF.